This TCR beta chain is from a study of beta chain features in type 1 diabetes. Trimming at V came to 7 bases and at J to 4 bases, leaving 13 bases not matched to a gene. The germline gives CDR1 SGHAT, CDR2 FQNNGV. The CDR3 has 17 amino acids. Investigators reverse transcribed all isolated RNA, so they sequenced expressed TCRB transcripts. Only in-frame clones appear in the TCRdb table, and some are missing; sequencing was by immunoSEQ multiplex PCR. The table records about 40,000 clones, around 45% of them present only once. The rearrangement joins TRBV11-2 to TRBJ1-2; 12 bases match TRBD1. This receptor was obtained from a woman aged 18-29 years in good health. The specimen sequenced was central memory CD4+ T cells from blood. CDR3 in DNA: TGTGCCAGCAATTCACCGGGACAGGGGGCAGTGTTCTATGGCTACACCTTC. Protein product: CASNSPGQGAVFYGYTF. The full variable domain, its missing parts supplied by reference TRBV11-2 and TRBJ1-2, is EAGVAQSPRYKIIEKRQSVAFWCNPISGHATLYWYQQILGQGPKLLIQFQNNGVVDDSQLPKDRFSAERLKGVDSTLKIQPAKLEDSAVYLCASNSPGQGAVFYGYTFGSGTRLTVV.